This is a list of T cell receptor beta chains from one sample in a study of shared clonotypes between healthy human individuals. Repertoires were generated with immunoSEQ multiplex PCR, while TCRdb's copy carries only in-frame clones and drops some. The data contain millions of clones, just over 90% of them singletons. The specimen sequenced was naive CD8+ T cells from PBMCs. Receptors originate from a man between 18 and 29 years old in good health. Some clones in this sample may be carry-over from other donors' samples. Each CDR3 is given with its conserved first and last residue. A D gene is named only where the DNA matches it firmly. Expanded clones get a size class; other rows say once, few or many, or leave the size out.

j_call | d_call | clone_size | v_call | cdr3_aa | cdr3_nt
TRBJ2-3 | - | - | TRBV28 | CASQEGLTQYF | TGTGCCAGCCAGGAGGGACTTACGCAGTATTTT
TRBJ2-2 | - | - | TRBV30 | CAWSVPPPAGELFF | TGTGCCTGGAGTGTACCCCCGCCCGCCGGGGAGCTGTTTTTT
TRBJ1-1 | - | - | TRBV6-1 | CASSVGRLNTEAFF | TGTGCCAGCAGCGTAGGGAGGTTGAACACTGAAGCTTTCTTT
TRBJ2-5 | - | - | TRBV11-2 | CASSNEGGIKETQYF | TGTGCCAGCAGCAACGAGGGGGGGATTAAAGAGACCCAGTACTTC
TRBJ1-2 | - | - | TRBV28 | CASSDTDSSYGYTF | TGTGCCAGCAGCGATACGGACAGCTCCTATGGCTACACCTTC
TRBJ2-7 | TRBD1 | - | TRBV6-4 | CASSDSGVSQGENEQYF | TGTGCCAGCAGTGACTCGGGGGTGAGCCAGGGGGAGAACGAGCAGTACTTC
TRBJ2-7 | TRBD1 | - | TRBV28 | CASSIPGQRAYEQYF | TGTGCCAGCAGTATCCCGGGACAGAGAGCTTACGAGCAGTACTTC
TRBJ2-1 | TRBD2 | - | TRBV9 | CASSEGLAGNEQFF | TGTGCCAGCAGCGAAGGACTAGCGGGTAATGAGCAGTTCTTC
TRBJ2-2 | - | once | TRBV7-2 | CASSLAYSGSNTGELFF | TGTGCCAGCAGCTTAGCGTATTCGGGCAGCAACACCGGGGAGCTGTTTTTT
TRBJ1-4 | TRBD1 | - | TRBV2 | CASSGQVATNEKLFF | TGTGCCAGCAGCGGACAGGTTGCAACTAATGAAAAACTGTTTTTT
TRBJ2-7 | - | - | TRBV14 | CASSPDISYEQYF | TGTGCCAGCAGCCCGGACATCTCCTACGAGCAGTACTTC
TRBJ1-1 | - | - | TRBV27 | CASNARAATGTEAFF | TGTGCCAGCAACGCGAGGGCAGCCACGGGGACTGAAGCTTTCTTT
TRBJ2-1 | TRBD2 | - | TRBV5-1 | CASSSPAGTSSYNEQFF | TGCGCCAGCAGCTCACCCGCCGGGACTAGTTCCTACAATGAGCAGTTCTTC
TRBJ2-7 | TRBD2 | once | TRBV4-3 | CASSYGLAVSTYEQYF | TGCGCCAGCAGCTACGGACTAGCGGTGAGCACCTACGAGCAGTACTTC
TRBJ2-7 | TRBD1 | - | TRBV5-6 | CASSLGQGWSYEQYF | TGTGCCAGCAGCTTAGGACAGGGCTGGTCCTACGAGCAGTACTTC
TRBJ2-3 | - | - | TRBV9 | CASSVGQGLDTQYF | TGTGCCAGCAGCGTAGGCCAGGGGTTGGATACGCAGTATTTT
TRBJ1-5 | - | once | TRBV7-9 | CASSPWRTNQPQHF | TGTGCCAGCAGCCCCTGGCGTACGAATCAGCCCCAGCATTTT
TRBJ1-2 | TRBD1 | - | TRBV28 | CASSLVDRDDYGYTF | TGTGCCAGCAGTTTAGTAGACAGGGATGACTATGGCTACACCTTC
TRBJ1-1 | - | - | TRBV21-1 | CASSKGHMNTEAFF | TGTGCCAGCAGCAAAGGGCATATGAACACTGAAGCTTTCTTT
TRBJ2-1 | - | - | TRBV14 | CASSQVRAGHNEQFF | TGTGCCAGCAGCCAAGTCAGGGCTGGCCACAATGAGCAGTTCTTC
TRBJ2-5 | - | - | TRBV4-1 | CASSQVRAPQETQYF | TGCGCCAGCAGCCAAGTCAGGGCCCCCCAAGAGACCCAGTACTTC
TRBJ1-2 | - | - | TRBV18 | CASSPSPVGVDGYTF | TGTGCCAGCTCACCCTCTCCGGTAGGGGTAGATGGCTACACCTTC
TRBJ1-5 | - | - | TRBV9 | CASSTGIGQPQHF | TGTGCCAGCAGCACGGGGATAGGGCAGCCCCAGCATTTT
TRBJ1-2 | - | - | TRBV12-5 | CASGLLGDSHYGYTF | TGTGCTAGTGGTTTGTTGGGGGACTCACACTATGGCTACACCTTC
TRBJ2-7 | TRBD1 | - | TRBV5-1 | CASSFGTGGGSEQYF | TGCGCCAGCAGCTTTGGGACAGGGGGCGGCAGCGAGCAGTACTTC